These 24 T cell receptor beta chains originate from one sample sequenced in a study of blood T cell repertoires in COVID-19. Only in-frame clones appear in the TCRdb table, and some are missing; sequencing was by immunoSEQ multiplex PCR. The sample contains more than 300,000 clones, more than 75% of which appear only once. The specimen sequenced was peripheral blood. These receptors were obtained from a young woman who had recovered from COVID-19.

This chain links TRBV9 with TRBJ2-3, with D possibly TRBD2 on 6 matching bases. With 3 bases removed from V and 6 bases from J, the gap between germline ends came to 11 bases. The CDR3 length is 13 residues. The germline V gene has CDR1 SGDLS and CDR2 YYNGEE. The CDR3, as DNA: TGTGCCAGCAGCGGGAGGGCCTGGGATACGCAGTATTTT. Its protein is CASSGRAWDTQYF.

V usage is TRBV5-4 and J usage is TRBJ2-3, with TRBD2 matching 8 bases. CDR3 length equals 15 residues. CDR1 SGHNT and CDR2 YYREEE come from the germline V gene (reference sequence). Germline trimming cut 4 bases from V and 1 base from J; bases unmatched to any gene: 5. DNA for the CDR3: TGTGCCAGCAGCACCGGGACTAGACGCACAGATACGCAGTATTTT. The encoded protein is CASSTGTRRTDTQYF.

This chain connects TRBV6-5 to TRBJ2-1, with D possibly matching TRBD1 (5 bases). Trimming cost V 2 bases and J 5 bases, with 16 bases left between them. CDR1 MNHEY and CDR2 SVGAGI come from the germline V gene. This CDR3 spans 16 amino acids. The CDR3 region is CASSYVGQQPNNEQFF. For the CDR3, the DNA is TGTGCCAGCAGTTACGTGGGGCAGCAACCCAACAATGAGCAGTTCTTC.

This clone was picked up one time. This chain links TRBV29-1 with TRBJ2-3; D not resolved. CDR1 SQVTM and CDR2 ANQGSEA come from the germline V gene. Trimming removed 7 bases at V and 0 bases at J, with 14 bases between. The CDR3 consists of 14 residues. CDR3 sequence: CSAKDSPSTDTQYF. The CDR3 bases are TGCAGCGCGAAAGACTCGCCTAGCACAGATACGCAGTATTTT.

The chain combines TRBV11-2 with TRBJ1-1; the match to TRBD1 covers 7 bases. The CDR3 runs 13 residues. V shed 3 bases and J 3 bases; nucleotides not matched to a gene: 1. Germline CDR1 reads SGHAT; CDR2 reads FQNNGV. The DNA for the CDR3 is TGTGCCAGCAGCTTCGACAGGGACACTGAAGCTTTCTTT. This sequence encodes CASSFDRDTEAFF.

This chain uses TRBV29-1 with TRBJ1-2; TRBD1 might be the D (6 bases). Germline V gene lookup returns CDR1 SQVTM and CDR2 ANQGSEA. The CDR3 is 11 residues long. V lost 6 bases and J lost 8, with 13 bases in between. CDR3 loop: CSVRHREGYTF. As DNA, the CDR3 is TGCAGCGTCCGCCACAGGGAAGGCTACACCTTC.

This chain joins TRBV15 and TRBJ1-5; unclear D gene. CDR3 length equals 14 residues. V lost 0 bases and J 11 bases, leaving 14 bases between the germline ends. Germline lookup yields CDR1 LNHNV and CDR2 YYDKDF (reference sequence). CDR3 loop: CATSRDIQWSSQHF. The CDR3 DNA reads as TGTGCCACCAGCAGAGATATACAGTGGTCTTCCCAGCATTTT.

The chain uses TRBV13 and TRBJ2-4; D not resolved. Between the trimmed V and J ends, which lost 2 bases and 7 bases, there was a span of 12 bases. CDR3 length: 14 residues. Germline values: CDR1 PRHDT, CDR2 FYEKMQ (reference sequence). DNA of the CDR3: TGTGCCAGCAGCTTATCCCGAGTCCGGAACATTCAGTACTTC. Translation: CASSLSRVRNIQYF.

The chain carries TRBV4-1 and TRBJ1-2; D not certain. CDR3 length: 13 amino acids. Germline V gene lookup returns CDR1 MGHRA and CDR2 YSYEKL. V was shortened by 3 bases and J by 4 bases, with 9 bases between the two germline ends. This chain's CDR3 is CASSQGGVYGYTF. The CDR3 coding sequence is TGCGCCAGCAGCCAGGGCGGGGTCTATGGCTACACCTTC.

The chain couples TRBV3-1 (or the pseudogene TRBV3-2) to TRBJ2-5; 14 bases map to TRBD2. V was pared by 1 base and J by 2 bases, with 3 bases of the junction left unmatched. The CDR3 has 17 amino acids. Germline CDR1 reads LGHDT; CDR2 reads YNNKEL (reference sequence). CDR3 nucleotides: TGTGCCAGCAGCCAAGGACTAGCGGGAGGGAAACAAGAGACCCAGTACTTC. Translated: CASSQGLAGGKQETQYF.

The rearrangement links TRBV30 to TRBJ1-5, with 11 positions matching TRBD1. The CDR3 contains 16 residues. Germline CDR1 reads GTSNPN; CDR2 reads SVGIG (reference sequence). Germline trimming cut 0 bases from V and 2 bases from J; bases unmatched to any gene: 3. CDR3 in amino acids: CAWSVGTGGGNQPQHF. The CDR3 coding sequence is TGTGCCTGGAGTGTTGGGACAGGGGGTGGCAATCAGCCCCAGCATTTT.

The V call is TRBV6-5, the J call TRBJ1-2; D possibly corresponds to TRBD1 (5 bases). CDR1 is MNHEY and CDR2 is SVGAGI in the germline V gene. The CDR3 sequence is 15 residues long. V was trimmed by 5 bases and J by 0 bases, leaving 13 bases between them. In nucleotides, the CDR3 is TGTGCCAGCAGTCGGACGGGGGGGGCTAACTATGGCTACACCTTC. Protein: CASSRTGGANYGYTF.

The table lists this clone with a count of one. The chain joins TRBV7-9 to TRBJ1-1; the match to TRBD1 covers 8 bases. The CDR3 contains 14 residues. Per the germline V gene, CDR1 is SEHNR and CDR2 is FQNEAQ (reference sequence). V lost 4 bases and J lost 4; bases outside the gene matches: 5. The DNA of the CDR3 is TGTGCCAGCAGCTCGGACAGGGTTTTCACTGAAGCTTTCTTT. It translates to CASSSDRVFTEAFF.

V usage is TRBV11-2 and J usage is TRBJ1-1; 9 bases are shared with TRBD1. CDR3 length: 18 amino acids. Trimming removed 5 bases from V and 1 base from J; junction bases left unmatched: 14. CDR1 is SGHAT, CDR2 FQNNGV, per germline. The CDR3 protein is CASSRQTGTGYRNTEAFF. In nucleotides, the CDR3 is TGTGCCAGCAGCCGTCAGACCGGGACAGGGTATAGGAACACTGAAGCTTTCTTT.

V gene TRBV6-5 combines with J gene TRBJ2-3, with a tentative D call TRBD1 (5 bases). The CDR3 consists of 14 residues. Trimming shortened V by 2 bases and J by 0 bases, and 6 bases separated the two germline ends. From germline, CDR1 is MNHEY and CDR2 SVGAGI. The CDR3 coding sequence is TGTGCCAGCAGTTACCAGGGCAGCACAGATACGCAGTATTTT. It specifies CASSYQGSTDTQYF.

The J gene is TRBJ2-7, the V gene TRBV6-2 or TRBV6-3; no definite D call. CDR1 and CDR2 (germline): MNHEY, SVGEGT. Trimming took off 0 bases at V and 3 bases at J, with 6 bases between the two ends. The CDR3 sequence is 13 residues long. The CDR3 DNA reads TGTGCCAGCAGTTACTCTAGCATCTACGAGCAGTACGTC. Translating gives CASSYSSIYEQYV.

The V and J genes are TRBV6-2 or TRBV6-3 and TRBJ2-1, with 10 bases matching TRBD2. The CDR3 runs 15 residues. J lost 6 bases, V lost 6 bases, and 8 bases had no gene match. From germline, CDR1 is MNHEY and CDR2 SVGEGT. The DNA of the CDR3 is TGTGCCAGCAGCACAGCCGGGACTAGCGCCAATGAGCAGTTCTTC. Protein: CASSTAGTSANEQFF.

Points on this clone: This sample includes further DNA sequences coding for the same CDR3. The rearrangement uses TRBV6-2 or TRBV6-3 and TRBJ2-7; D may be TRBD2 (5 bases). The germline gives CDR1 MNHEY, CDR2 SVGEGT. The CDR3 length is 13 residues. V was clipped by 6 bases and J by 3 bases, with 12 bases between them. CDR3 in DNA: TGTGCCAGCAGCCCTGCCGGGGTCTACGAGCAGTACGTC. Translated: CASSPAGVYEQYV.

V and J are TRBV5-1 and TRBJ1-2; a possible D gene is TRBD1 (5 bases). The CDR3 spans 16 residues. Trimming stripped 4 bases from V and 2 bases from J, with 18 bases between. CDR1 is SGHRS and CDR2 is YFSETQ in the germline V gene. CDR3 bases: TGCGCCAGCAGCATTATCTACAGGTCCGGGAACTATGGCTACACCTTC. Its protein is CASSIIYRSGNYGYTF.

The sample holds one count of this clone. The chain recombines TRBV11-3 with TRBJ1-5; 7 nucleotides align to TRBD1. V shed 2 bases, J shed 1 base, and the junction held 5 bases outside the gene matches. This CDR3 has 16 amino acids. CDR1 and CDR2 from the germline V gene are SGHNT and YENEEA. CDR3 nucleotide sequence: TGTGCCAGCAGCTTATTCGACAGGGAAAGCAATCAGCCCCAGCATTTT. As protein: CASSLFDRESNQPQHF.

This chain connects TRBV30 to TRBJ1-2; no firm D call. From germline, CDR1 is GTSNPN and CDR2 SVGIG (reference sequence). The CDR3 runs to 12 residues. Trimming took 2 bases from V and 7 from J, leaving 11 bases between them. In nucleotides, the CDR3 is TGTGCCTGGAGTCATCGGGTAGCTGGCTACACCTTC. It encodes CAWSHRVAGYTF.

This sequence joins TRBV10-3 and TRBJ1-3; the D is unclear. Between the trimmed V and J ends, which lost 6 bases and 0 bases, there was a span of 12 bases. CDR1 is ENHRY, CDR2 SYGVKD, per germline. This CDR3 spans 15 amino acids. Here the CDR3 reads CAISDWAFSGNTIYF. CDR3 nucleotides: TGTGCCATCAGCGATTGGGCGTTCTCTGGAAACACCATATATTTT.

The CDR3 sequence: CASSFAAQETQYF. The CDR3 DNA reads as TGCGCCAGCAGCTTCGCGGCCCAAGAGACCCAGTACTTC. The chain is built from TRBV5-1 and TRBJ2-5, with unresolved D. V gave up 2 bases and J gave up 1 base, with 6 bases separating them. Germline V lookup: CDR1 SGHRS, CDR2 YFSETQ. The CDR3 contains 13 residues.

V usage is TRBV5-6 and J usage is TRBJ1-1; TRBD1 agrees at 9 bases. This CDR3 region has 15 residues. The V gene's germline CDR1 is SGHDT and CDR2 YYEEEE. The junction had 3 bases not matched to a gene; V was cut back by 1 base and J by 2 bases. CDR3 in DNA: TGTGCCAGCAGCTTGACGGGACAGGGTAACACTGAAGCTTTCTTT. It codes for CASSLTGQGNTEAFF.